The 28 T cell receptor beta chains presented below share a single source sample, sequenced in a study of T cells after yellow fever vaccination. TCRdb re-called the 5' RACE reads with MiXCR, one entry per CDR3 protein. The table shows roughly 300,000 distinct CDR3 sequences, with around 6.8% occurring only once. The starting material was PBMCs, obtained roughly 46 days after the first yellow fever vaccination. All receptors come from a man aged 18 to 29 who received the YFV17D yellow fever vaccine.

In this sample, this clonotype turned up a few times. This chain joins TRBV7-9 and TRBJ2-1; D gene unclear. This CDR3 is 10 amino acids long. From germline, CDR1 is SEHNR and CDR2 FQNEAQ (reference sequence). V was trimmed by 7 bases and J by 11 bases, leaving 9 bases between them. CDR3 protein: CASIPSKQFF. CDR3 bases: TGTGCCAGCATCCCCAGTAAGCAGTTCTTC.

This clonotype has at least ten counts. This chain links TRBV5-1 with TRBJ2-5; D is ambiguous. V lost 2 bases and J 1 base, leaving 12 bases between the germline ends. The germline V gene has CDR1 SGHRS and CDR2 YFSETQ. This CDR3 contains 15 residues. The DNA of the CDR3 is TGCGCCAGCAGCTTTCTCCCCGAGGTCCAAGAGACCCAGTACTTC. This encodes CASSFLPEVQETQYF.

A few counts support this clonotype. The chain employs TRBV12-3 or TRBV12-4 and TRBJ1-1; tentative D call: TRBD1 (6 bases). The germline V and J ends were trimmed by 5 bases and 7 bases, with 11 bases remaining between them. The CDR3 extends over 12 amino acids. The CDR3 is CASSTGTGEAFF. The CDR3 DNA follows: TGTGCCAGCAGTACAGGGACGGGTGAAGCTTTCTTT.

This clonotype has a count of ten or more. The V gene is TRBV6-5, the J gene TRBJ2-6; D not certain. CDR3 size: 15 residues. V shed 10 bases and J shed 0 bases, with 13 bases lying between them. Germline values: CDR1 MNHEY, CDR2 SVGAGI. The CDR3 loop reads CATCRHFSGANVLTF. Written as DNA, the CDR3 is TGTGCCACTTGCAGACACTTCTCTGGGGCCAACGTCCTGACTTTC.

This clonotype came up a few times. CDR3 region: CASSLGGQPSYEQYF. The CDR3, as DNA: TGTGCCAGCAGCTTAGGGGGACAGCCCTCCTACGAGCAGTACTTC. The chain employs TRBV7-2 and TRBJ2-7; TRBD1 agrees at 7 bases. J gave up 0 bases and V 1 base, and 3 bases lay outside the gene matches. The germline CDR1 and CDR2 sequences are SGHTA and FQGNSA. This CDR3 has 15 residues.

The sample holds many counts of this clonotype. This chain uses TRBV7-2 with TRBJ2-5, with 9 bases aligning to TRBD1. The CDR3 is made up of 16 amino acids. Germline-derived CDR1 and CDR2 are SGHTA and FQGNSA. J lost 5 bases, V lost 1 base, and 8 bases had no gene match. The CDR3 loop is CASSLGGQGRWETQYF. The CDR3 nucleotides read TGTGCCAGCAGCTTAGGGGGACAGGGTCGGTGGGAGACCCAGTACTTC. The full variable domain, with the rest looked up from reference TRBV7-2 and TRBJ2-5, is GAGVSQSPSNKVTEKGKDVELRCDPISGHTALYWYRQSLGQGLEFLIYFQGNSAPDKSGLPSDRFSAERTGGSVSTLTIQRTQQEDSAVYLCASSLGGQGRWETQYFGPGTRLLVL.

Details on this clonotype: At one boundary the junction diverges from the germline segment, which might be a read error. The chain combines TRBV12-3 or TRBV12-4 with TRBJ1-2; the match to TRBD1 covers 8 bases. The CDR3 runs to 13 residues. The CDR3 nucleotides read TGTGCCAACAGTTCCGGACAGGGCTATGGCTACACCTTC. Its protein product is CANSSGQGYGYTF.

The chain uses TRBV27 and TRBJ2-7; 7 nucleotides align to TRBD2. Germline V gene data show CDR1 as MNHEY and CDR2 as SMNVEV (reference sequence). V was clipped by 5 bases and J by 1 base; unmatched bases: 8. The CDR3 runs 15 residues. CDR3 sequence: CASSPRDYPSYEQYF. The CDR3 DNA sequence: TGTGCCAGCAGTCCCCGGGACTATCCATCCTACGAGCAGTACTTC.

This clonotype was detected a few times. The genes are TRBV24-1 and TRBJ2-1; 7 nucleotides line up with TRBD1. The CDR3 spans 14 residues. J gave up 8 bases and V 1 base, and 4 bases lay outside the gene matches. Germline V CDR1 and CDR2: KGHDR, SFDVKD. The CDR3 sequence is CATSDFGQEDEQFF. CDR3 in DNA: TGTGCCACCAGTGATTTCGGACAGGAGGATGAGCAGTTCTTC.

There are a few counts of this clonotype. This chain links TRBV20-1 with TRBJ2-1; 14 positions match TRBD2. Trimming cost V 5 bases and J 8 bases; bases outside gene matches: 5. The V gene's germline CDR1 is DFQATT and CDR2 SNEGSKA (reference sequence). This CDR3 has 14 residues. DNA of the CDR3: TGCAGTGCTCCGACTAGCGGGGGGGCCCATGAGCAGTTCTTC. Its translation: CSAPTSGGAHEQFF.

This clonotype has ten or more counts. CDR3 amino acids: CASPRNPGESNNQPQHF. In nucleotides, the CDR3 is TGTGCCAGCCCACGAAACCCAGGCGAATCAAACAATCAGCCCCAGCATTTT. The gene calls are TRBV5-5 and TRBJ1-5, with no clear D. Germline V lookup: CDR1 SGHKS, CDR2 YYEKEE (reference sequence). The CDR3 totals 17 residues. Trimming stripped 7 bases from V and 3 bases from J, with 23 bases between.

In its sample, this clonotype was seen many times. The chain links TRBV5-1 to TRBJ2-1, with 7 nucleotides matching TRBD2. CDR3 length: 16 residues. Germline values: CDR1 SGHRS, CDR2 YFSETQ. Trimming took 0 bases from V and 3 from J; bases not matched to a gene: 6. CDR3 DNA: TGCGCCAGCAGCTTGGCCCGTTCGGGGGGCTACAATGAGCAGTTCTTC. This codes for CASSLARSGGYNEQFF.

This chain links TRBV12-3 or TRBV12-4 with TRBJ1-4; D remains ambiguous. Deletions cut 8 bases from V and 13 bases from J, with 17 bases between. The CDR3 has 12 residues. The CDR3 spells CASGPMMGRLFF. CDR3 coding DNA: TGTGCCAGCGGCCCCATGATGGGTAGACTGTTTTTT.

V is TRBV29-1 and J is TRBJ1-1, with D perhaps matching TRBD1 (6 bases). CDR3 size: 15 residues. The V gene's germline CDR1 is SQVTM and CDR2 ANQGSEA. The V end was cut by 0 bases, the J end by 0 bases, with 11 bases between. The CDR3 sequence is CSVEDLGGLNTEAFF. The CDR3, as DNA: TGCAGCGTTGAAGATCTTGGGGGGCTGAACACTGAAGCTTTCTTT.

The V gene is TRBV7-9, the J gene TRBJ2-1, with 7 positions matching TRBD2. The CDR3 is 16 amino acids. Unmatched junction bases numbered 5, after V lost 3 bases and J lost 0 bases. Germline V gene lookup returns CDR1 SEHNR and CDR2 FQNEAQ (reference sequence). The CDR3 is CASSFPAGTSYNEQFF. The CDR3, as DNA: TGTGCCAGCAGCTTCCCAGCGGGGACCTCCTACAATGAGCAGTTCTTC.

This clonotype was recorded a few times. For the CDR3, the DNA is TGTGCCAGCAGCCCCCTTATCGGACAGGGAGAGACCCAGTACTTC. Residues: CASSPLIGQGETQYF. The chain carries TRBV9 and TRBJ2-5, with 8 nucleotides matching TRBD1. J lost 4 bases, V lost 4 bases, and 9 bases had no gene match. The length of the CDR3 is 15 residues. The germline V gene has CDR1 SGDLS and CDR2 YYNGEE.

CDR3 nucleotide sequence: TGTGCCAGCAGCAAACGGCTAGCGGGGGCGAACACCGGGGAGCTGTTTTTT. Translating gives CASSKRLAGANTGELFF. The genes are TRBV21-1 and TRBJ2-2; the listed D gene, TRBD2, was not tested against the DNA. TRBV21-1 is labeled a pseudogene. This CDR3 comprises 17 residues.

The CDR3 sequence is CASTNPGKGNYGYTF. The CDR3, as DNA: TGTGCCAGTACCAATCCCGGGAAGGGCAACTATGGCTACACCTTC. The chain combines TRBV19 with TRBJ1-2; no clear D gene. Germline V gene lookup returns CDR1 LNHDA and CDR2 SQIVND (reference sequence). The CDR3 sequence is 15 residues long. V lost 7 bases, J lost 2 bases, and 17 bases lay in between.

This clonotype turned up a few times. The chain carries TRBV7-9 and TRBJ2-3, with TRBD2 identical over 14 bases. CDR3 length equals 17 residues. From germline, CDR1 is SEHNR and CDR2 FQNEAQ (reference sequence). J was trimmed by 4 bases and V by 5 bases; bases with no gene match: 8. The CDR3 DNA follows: TGTGCCAGCAGCCTCCGACTAGCGGGGGGGCCTGCAGATACGCAGTATTTT. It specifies CASSLRLAGGPADTQYF.

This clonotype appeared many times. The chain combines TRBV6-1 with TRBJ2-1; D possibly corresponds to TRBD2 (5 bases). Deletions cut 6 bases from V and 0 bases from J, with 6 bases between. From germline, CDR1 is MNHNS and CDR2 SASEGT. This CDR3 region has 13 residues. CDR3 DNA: TGTGCCAGCAGCACTAGCTCCTACAATGAGCAGTTCTTC. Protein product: CASSTSSYNEQFF.

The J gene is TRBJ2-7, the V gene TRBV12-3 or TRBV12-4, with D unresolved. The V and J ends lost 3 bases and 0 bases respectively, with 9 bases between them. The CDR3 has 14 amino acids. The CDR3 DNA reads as TGTGCCAGCAGTTTGTGGACGGGCTCCTACGAGCAGTACTTC. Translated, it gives CASSLWTGSYEQYF.

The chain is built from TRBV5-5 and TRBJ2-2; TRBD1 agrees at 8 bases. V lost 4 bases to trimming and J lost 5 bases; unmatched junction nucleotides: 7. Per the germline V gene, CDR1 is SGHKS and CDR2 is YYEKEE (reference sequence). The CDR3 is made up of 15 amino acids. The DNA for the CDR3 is TGTGCCAGCAGCGAGACAGGGGTATTGACCGGGGAGCTGTTTTTT. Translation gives CASSETGVLTGELFF.

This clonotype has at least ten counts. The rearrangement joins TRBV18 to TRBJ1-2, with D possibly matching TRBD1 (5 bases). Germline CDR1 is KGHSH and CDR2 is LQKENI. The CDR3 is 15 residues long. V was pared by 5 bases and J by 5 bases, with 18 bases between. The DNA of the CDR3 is TGTGCCAGCTCAGGGGACGAAAAGGGATTGTATGGCTACACCTTC. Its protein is CASSGDEKGLYGYTF.

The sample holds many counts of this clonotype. CDR3 sequence: CASSTTGVTEAFF. The CDR3 bases are TGTGCCAGCAGCACTACAGGGGTCACTGAAGCTTTCTTT. The V and J genes are TRBV7-6 and TRBJ1-1; TRBD1 agrees at 7 bases. This CDR3 is 13 amino acids long. Germline values: CDR1 SGHVS, CDR2 FNYEAQ. Trimming took 5 bases from V and 4 from J; bases not matched to a gene: 4.

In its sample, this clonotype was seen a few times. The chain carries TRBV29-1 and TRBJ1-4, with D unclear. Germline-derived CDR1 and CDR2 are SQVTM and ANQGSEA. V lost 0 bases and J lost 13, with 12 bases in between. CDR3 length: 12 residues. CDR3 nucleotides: TGCAGCGTTGAAGATAAAACCGAGGGACTGTTTTTT. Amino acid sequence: CSVEDKTEGLFF.

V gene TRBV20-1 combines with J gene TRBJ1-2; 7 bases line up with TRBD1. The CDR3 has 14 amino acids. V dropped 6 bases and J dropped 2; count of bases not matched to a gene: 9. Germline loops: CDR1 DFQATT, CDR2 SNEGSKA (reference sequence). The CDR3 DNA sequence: TGCAGTGCGCCTACAGGGGATGGGAACTATGGCTACACCTTC. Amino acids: CSAPTGDGNYGYTF.

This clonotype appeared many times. The CDR3: CATSDTGTGEFF. In DNA, the CDR3 is TGTGCCACCAGTGACACCGGGACAGGGGAGTTCTTC. The chain couples TRBV24-1 to TRBJ2-1, with 10 bases fitting TRBD1. The CDR3 is 12 residues long. Germline V gene lookup returns CDR1 KGHDR and CDR2 SFDVKD. With 4 bases clipped from V and 14 bases from J, the junction kept 4 bases outside the gene matches.

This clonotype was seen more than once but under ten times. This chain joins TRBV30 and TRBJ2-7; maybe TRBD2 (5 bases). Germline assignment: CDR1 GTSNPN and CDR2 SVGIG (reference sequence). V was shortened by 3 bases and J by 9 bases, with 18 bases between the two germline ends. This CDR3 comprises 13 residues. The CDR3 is CAWSPGSDLWQYF. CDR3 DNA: TGTGCCTGGAGCCCGGGAAGCGACTTATGGCAGTACTTC.